This is a list of T cell receptor beta chains from one sample in a study of control samples from healthy donors and cancer patients. Generated by immunoSEQ multiplex PCR, the TCRdb table keeps only in-frame clones and is missing some. The sample lists under 70,000 clones, 90% occurring once. Sequenced: PBMCs. These receptors were collected from a woman between 45 and 60 years old with colorectal cancer. Each CDR3 is given with its conserved first and last residue. D genes are given only for firm matches. For some rows the clone size is stated as once, few or many, or as a class when expanded; others skip it.

V gene	CDR3 length	J gene	D gene	clone size	CDR3 DNA	CDR3 protein
TRBV5-1	14	TRBJ1-1	NA	NA	TGCGCCAGCAGCATACGTCAGGGAAACACTGAAGCTTTCTTT	CASSIRQGNTEAFF
TRBV3-1/TRBV3-2	15	TRBJ2-1	TRBD2	NA	TGTGCCAGCAGCCCGGGACTAGCGGGGAACAATGAGCAGTTCTTC	CASSPGLAGNNEQFF
TRBV24-1	14	TRBJ1-3	NA	NA	TGTGCCACCAGTGGAACAGGGAATGGAAACACCATATATTTT	CATSGTGNGNTIYF
TRBV9	15	TRBJ1-2	TRBD1	NA	TGTGCCAGCAGCGTAGATCCAGGGGGAATGAATGGCTACACCTTC	CASSVDPGGMNGYTF
TRBV3-1/TRBV3-2	16	TRBJ1-1	NA	NA	TGTGCCAGCAGCCAGTCGCATAACAGGGCTTTTATGCAAGCTTTCTTT	CASSQSHNRAFMQAFF
TRBV18	16	TRBJ1-5	TRBD1	NA	TGTGCCAGCTCTCGCTCCGGGACAGGGGGAAGTCAGCCCCAGCATTTT	CASSRSGTGGSQPQHF
TRBV2	14	TRBJ1-6	TRBD1	NA	TGTGCCAGCGGGGAGGTTCGGACAGGGTCACCCCTCCACTTT	CASGEVRTGSPLHF
TRBV19	15	TRBJ2-1	TRBD2	NA	TGTGCCAGTAACTTAGCGGGAGGGCCCTACAATGAGCAGTTCTTC	CASNLAGGPYNEQFF
TRBV2	13	TRBJ1-2	NA	NA	TGTGCCAGCACCGCCCTTTGGGGCGCGGGCTACACCTTC	CASTALWGAGYTF
TRBV30	15	TRBJ2-1	TRBD2	NA	TGTGCCTGGAGTGCCGGACTAGCGGGAGAACCCAAGCAGTTCTTC	CAWSAGLAGEPKQFF
TRBV9	16	TRBJ1-3	TRBD1	NA	TGTGCCAGCAGCCGATTTAACAGGGGAACTGGAAACACCATATATTTT	CASSRFNRGTGNTIYF
TRBV29-1	13	TRBJ1-1	TRBD1	NA	TGCAGCGTTGATCAGGGGGCGCGAACTGAAGCTTTCTTT	CSVDQGARTEAFF
TRBV30	12	TRBJ2-5	NA	NA	TGTGCCTGGAATGGGGACGAGGAGACCCAGTACTTC	CAWNGDEETQYF
TRBV5-1	15	TRBJ1-1	TRBD1	NA	TGCGCCAGCAGCTTGGAACCGGGACAGGGGACTGAAGCTTTCTTT	CASSLEPGQGTEAFF
TRBV6-1	15	TRBJ1-2	NA	NA	TGTGCCAGCAGTGAAGAGGCAGGTCTGAACTATGGCTACACCTTC	CASSEEAGLNYGYTF
TRBV19	13	TRBJ1-2	TRBD1	NA	TGTGCCAGTAGTATGGGGACAGGGTATGGCTACACCTTC	CASSMGTGYGYTF
TRBV5-1	14	TRBJ2-1	NA	NA	TGCGCCAGTAGACCGGGACTCTTGTACAATGAGCAGTTCTTC	CASRPGLLYNEQFF
TRBV11-2	13	TRBJ1-1	NA	NA	TGTGCCAGCAGCTTATCCGACCCTCCCCGAGCTTTCTTT	CASSLSDPPRAFF
TRBV6-5	15	TRBJ2-5	NA	NA	TGTGCCACGGCCCTCCCGGGGGGCCCTCGACAGACCCAGTACTTC	CATALPGGPRQTQYF
TRBV3-1/TRBV3-2	12	TRBJ1-2	TRBD1	NA	TGTGCCACCTCGGGACAGAACTATGGCTACACCTTC	CATSGQNYGYTF
TRBV10-3	13	TRBJ1-1	NA	NA	TGTGCCATCGAAAGCGACATGAACACTGAAGCTTTCTTT	CAIESDMNTEAFF
TRBV2	15	TRBJ2-6	NA	NA	TGTGCCAGCACCAGAGGGGATTCCGGGGCCAACGTCCTGACTTTC	CASTRGDSGANVLTF
TRBV5-4	13	TRBJ2-3	NA	NA	TGTGCCAGCAGCTTCTGGGATAGAGATACGCAGTATTTT	CASSFWDRDTQYF
TRBV27	17	TRBJ1-6	TRBD1	NA	TGTGCCAGCAGTTTATATAACCCCACAGGGGGCGATTCACCCCTCCACTTT	CASSLYNPTGGDSPLHF
TRBV19	15	TRBJ2-2	NA	NA	TGTGCCAGTAGCGGGGGTGGCCGGTCGACCGGGGAGCTGTTTTTT	CASSGGGRSTGELFF
TRBV29-1	14	TRBJ1-4	NA	NA	TGCAGCGTTGATATAGCCAGGGCACCAGGAAAACTGTTTTTT	CSVDIARAPGKLFF
TRBV6-5	14	TRBJ2-7	TRBD1	NA	TGTGCCAGCGTCCCCGGGACAGCGTTCTACGAGCAGTACTTC	CASVPGTAFYEQYF
TRBV15	14	TRBJ2-2	NA	NA	TGTGCCACCCGGTTGTCGGCGAACACCGGGGAGCTGTTTTTT	CATRLSANTGELFF
TRBV6-5	15	TRBJ2-7	TRBD2	NA	TGTGCCAGCAGTTACGAGACTAGCGGTCTGTACGAGCAGTACTTC	CASSYETSGLYEQYF
TRBV5-1	15	TRBJ2-7	TRBD2	once	TGCGCCAGCAGCCGGGGGGAGCGGGGGATTTCCGAGCAGTACTTC	CASSRGERGISEQYF
TRBV7-6	15	TRBJ2-3	NA	NA	TGTGCCAGCAGCTTAGTACTTTCGATTGCAGATACGCAGTATTTT	CASSLVLSIADTQYF
TRBV30	14	TRBJ1-2	TRBD1	once	TGTGCCTATAACTCGGGACAGGACTTCTATGGCTACACCTTC	CAYNSGQDFYGYTF
TRBV29-1	12	TRBJ1-1	NA	NA	TGCAGCGCCGCCCCTTCGGACACTGAAGCTTTCTTT	CSAAPSDTEAFF
TRBV11-2	16	TRBJ1-2	TRBD1	few	TGTGCCAGCAGCCCCCGACCTAGGGACAGTAACTATGGCTACACCTTC	CASSPRPRDSNYGYTF
TRBV2	15	TRBJ2-1	NA	NA	TGTGCCAGCACCATTGGTGGAAGCTCCTACAATGAGCAGTTCTTC	CASTIGGSSYNEQFF
TRBV6-5	16	TRBJ1-6	NA	once	TGTGCCAGCAGTTACGCAGTAAACTCCTATAATTCACCCCTCCACTTT	CASSYAVNSYNSPLHF
TRBV11-2	15	TRBJ2-2	NA	NA	TGTGCCAGCAGCAACGCCACCGACAGATCCGGGGAGCTGTTTTTT	CASSNATDRSGELFF
TRBV19	14	TRBJ2-1	NA	NA	TGTGCCAGTAGTAGCTCCCTGGCGGGGAATGAGCAGTTCTTC	CASSSSLAGNEQFF
TRBV7-3	17	TRBJ2-3	NA	NA	TGTGCCAGCAGCGCCTTAGGAAACGAAGCTAGCACAGATACGCAGTATTTT	CASSALGNEASTDTQYF
TRBV4-1	12	TRBJ2-1	NA	NA	TGCGCCAGCAGCCAAGAAGTAGGTGAGCAGTTCTTC	CASSQEVGEQFF
TRBV7-9	16	TRBJ1-4	NA	NA	TGTGCCAGCAGCTTGGGTCTCGGGGTCAGGAATGAAAAACTGTTTTTT	CASSLGLGVRNEKLFF
TRBV30	16	TRBJ2-5	NA	NA	TGTGCCGGGCAGGGGGGGACACTGTCCCGGGTAGAGACCCAGTACTTC	CAGQGGTLSRVETQYF